These 5 T cell receptor beta chains were sequenced from one sample in a study of human T cells and chemical hapten exposure. TCRdb re-derived calls from the RACE reads in MiXCR, one entry per CDR3 protein. This sample has 30,000 to 35,000 distinct CDR3 sequences; 7.4% occur once, and the top ten carry 9.9%. Stated time point: healthy volunteer bleed at 2 weeks. Total RNA was isolated from unfractionated whole blood. Sequenced sample: whole blood. These receptors came from a human donor in good health. Some clones in this sample may be carry-over from other donors' samples.

The chain carries TRBV5-1 and TRBJ2-7; 8 bases are shared with TRBD1. The V segment lost 4 bases and the J segment 2 bases; nucleotides outside the gene matches: 2. Per germline, CDR1 SGHRS and CDR2 YFSETQ. This CDR3 has 13 residues. The CDR3 loop is CASSPTGAYEQYF. DNA for the CDR3: TGCGCCAGCAGCCCGACAGGGGCCTACGAGCAGTACTTC.

The chain uses TRBV4-1 and TRBJ2-7; 13 bases match TRBD2. The J segment lost 10 bases and the V segment lost 3 bases, leaving 9 bases of the junction unmatched. The CDR3 is 15 residues long. Looked up from germline, CDR1 is MGHRA and CDR2 is YSYEKL. CDR3 in amino acids: CASSHRGGTSGKQYF. The CDR3 DNA reads TGCGCCAGCAGCCACCGGGGGGGGACTAGCGGGAAACAGTACTTC.

The rearrangement joins TRBV7-9 to TRBJ1-5, with D tentatively TRBD1 (5 bases). Trimming took 4 bases from V and 5 from J, leaving 15 bases between them. Per germline, CDR1 SEHNR and CDR2 FQNEAQ (reference sequence). This CDR3 is 15 amino acids long. The CDR3 region has the DNA TGTGCCAGCAGCTGGGACTCTCCTGGAGATCAGCCCCAGCATTTT. This translates into CASSWDSPGDQPQHF.

At least ten counts were recorded for this clonotype. V is TRBV6-2 or TRBV6-3 and J is TRBJ1-6; 7 bases agree with TRBD1. The CDR3 is 13 residues long. Germline trimming cut 5 bases from V and 7 bases from J; bases unmatched to any gene: 2. CDR1 and CDR2 from the germline V gene are MNHEY and SVGEGT. The chain's CDR3 is CASSDRENSPLHF. CDR3 in DNA: TGTGCCAGCAGTGACAGGGAAAATTCACCCCTCCACTTT.

About this clonotype itself: An end of the junction differs from the germline gene, which may be a read error. This rearrangement joins TRBV20-1 to TRBJ1-2; TRBD1 matches at 9 bases. This CDR3 has 13 residues. The germline V gene has CDR1 DFQATT and CDR2 SNEGSKA (reference sequence). The CDR3 spells CSAFLQGAHGYNF. The CDR3, as DNA: TGCAGTGCTTTTCTACAGGGGGCACATGGCTACAACTTC.